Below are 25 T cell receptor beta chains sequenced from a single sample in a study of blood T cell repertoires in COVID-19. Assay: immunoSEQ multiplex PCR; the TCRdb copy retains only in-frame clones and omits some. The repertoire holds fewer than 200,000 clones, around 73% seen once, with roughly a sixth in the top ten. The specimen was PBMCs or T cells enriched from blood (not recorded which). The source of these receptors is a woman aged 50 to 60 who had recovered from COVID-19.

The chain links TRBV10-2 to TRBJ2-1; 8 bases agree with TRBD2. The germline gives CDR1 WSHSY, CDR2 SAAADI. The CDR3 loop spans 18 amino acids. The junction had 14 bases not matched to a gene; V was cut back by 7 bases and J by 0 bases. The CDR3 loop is CASNLAGGLLSSYNEQFF. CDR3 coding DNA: TGCGCCAGCAACCTAGCGGGTGGGCTCCTTAGCTCCTACAATGAGCAGTTCTTC.

The CDR3 nucleotides read TGTGCCAGCAGTCCCGGGACAGGGATCCGAGGCAGCAATCAGCCCCAGCATTTT. Amino acids: CASSPGTGIRGSNQPQHF. V and J are TRBV6-6 and TRBJ1-5; 9 positions agree with TRBD1. Unmatched junction bases numbered 12, after V lost 5 bases and J lost 1 base. CDR3 size: 18 residues. From germline, CDR1 is MNHNY and CDR2 SVGAGI (reference sequence).

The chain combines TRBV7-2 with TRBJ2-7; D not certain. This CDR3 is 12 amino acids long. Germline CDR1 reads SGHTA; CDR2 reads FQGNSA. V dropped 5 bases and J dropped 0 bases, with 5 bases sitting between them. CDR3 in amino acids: CASSPSSYEQYF. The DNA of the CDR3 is TGTGCCAGCAGCCCCAGCTCCTACGAGCAGTACTTC.

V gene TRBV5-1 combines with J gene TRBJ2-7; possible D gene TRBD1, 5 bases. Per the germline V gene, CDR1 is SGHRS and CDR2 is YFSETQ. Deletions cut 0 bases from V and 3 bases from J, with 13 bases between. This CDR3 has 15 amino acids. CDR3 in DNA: TGCGCCAGCAGCTTGGGCCCGGACATGTTCTACGAGCAGTACTTC. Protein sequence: CASSLGPDMFYEQYF.

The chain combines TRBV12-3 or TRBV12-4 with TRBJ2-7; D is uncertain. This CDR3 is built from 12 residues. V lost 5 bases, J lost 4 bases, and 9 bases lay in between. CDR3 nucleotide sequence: TGTGCCAGCAGTCCCTCTCTTTACGAGCAGTACTTC. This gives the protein CASSPSLYEQYF.

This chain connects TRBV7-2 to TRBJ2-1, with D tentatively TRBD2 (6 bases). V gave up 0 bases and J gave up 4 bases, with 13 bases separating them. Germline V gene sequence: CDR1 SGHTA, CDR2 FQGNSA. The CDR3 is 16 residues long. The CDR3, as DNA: TGTGCCAGCAGCTTAGCCTTTAGCGGCAGGTACAATGAGCAGTTCTTC. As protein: CASSLAFSGRYNEQFF.

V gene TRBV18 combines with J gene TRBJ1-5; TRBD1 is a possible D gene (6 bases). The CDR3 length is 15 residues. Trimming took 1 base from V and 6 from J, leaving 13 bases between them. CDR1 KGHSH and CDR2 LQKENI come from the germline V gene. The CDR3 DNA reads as TGTGCCAGCTCACCACGCGGGGGCGCGGGTCAGCCCCAGCATTTT. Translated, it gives CASSPRGGAGQPQHF.

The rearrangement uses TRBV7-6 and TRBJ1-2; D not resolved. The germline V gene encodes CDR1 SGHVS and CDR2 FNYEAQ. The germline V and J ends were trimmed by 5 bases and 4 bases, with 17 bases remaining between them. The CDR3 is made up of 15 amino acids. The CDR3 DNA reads TGTGCCAGCAGCCGGCTTACCCCTGCGGGCTATGGCTACACCTTC. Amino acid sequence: CASSRLTPAGYGYTF.

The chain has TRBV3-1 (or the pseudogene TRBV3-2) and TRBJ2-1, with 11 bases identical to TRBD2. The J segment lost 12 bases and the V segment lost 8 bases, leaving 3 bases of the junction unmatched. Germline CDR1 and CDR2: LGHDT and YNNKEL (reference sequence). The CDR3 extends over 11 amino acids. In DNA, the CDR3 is TGTGCCAGCGGGCTAGCGGGGGGGCAGTTCTTC. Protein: CASGLAGGQFF.

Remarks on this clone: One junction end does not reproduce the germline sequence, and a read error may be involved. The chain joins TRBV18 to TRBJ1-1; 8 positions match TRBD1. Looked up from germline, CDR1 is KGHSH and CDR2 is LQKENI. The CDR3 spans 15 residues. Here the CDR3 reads CASSPQTGEVPIGPF. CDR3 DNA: TGTGCCAGCTCACCACAGACAGGGGAGGTCCCCATCGGGCCTTTT. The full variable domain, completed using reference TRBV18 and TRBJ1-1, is NAGVMQNPRHLVRRRGQEARLRCSPMKGHSHVYWYRQLPEEGLKFMVYLQKENIIDESGMPKERFSAEFPKEGPSILRIQQVVRGDSAAYFCASSPQTGEVPIGPFGQGTRLTVV.

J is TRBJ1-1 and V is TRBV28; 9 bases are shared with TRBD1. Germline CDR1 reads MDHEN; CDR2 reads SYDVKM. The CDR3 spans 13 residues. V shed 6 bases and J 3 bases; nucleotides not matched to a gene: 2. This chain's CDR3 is CASRTGGYTEAFF. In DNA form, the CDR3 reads TGTGCCAGCAGGACAGGGGGGTACACTGAAGCTTTCTTT.

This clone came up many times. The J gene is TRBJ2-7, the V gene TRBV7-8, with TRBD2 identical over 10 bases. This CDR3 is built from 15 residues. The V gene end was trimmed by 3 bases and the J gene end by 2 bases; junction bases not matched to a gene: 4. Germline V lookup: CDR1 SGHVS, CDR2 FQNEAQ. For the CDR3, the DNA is TGTGCCAGCAGCTTTAAGCGGGAGGGCACCTACGAGCAGTACTTC. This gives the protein CASSFKREGTYEQYF.

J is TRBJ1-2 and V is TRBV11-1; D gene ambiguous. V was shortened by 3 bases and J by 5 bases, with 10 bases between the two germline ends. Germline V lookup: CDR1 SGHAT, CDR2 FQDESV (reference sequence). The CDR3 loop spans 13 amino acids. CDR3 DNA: TGTGCCAGCAGCTTCGCACAGACATATGGCTACACCTTC. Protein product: CASSFAQTYGYTF.

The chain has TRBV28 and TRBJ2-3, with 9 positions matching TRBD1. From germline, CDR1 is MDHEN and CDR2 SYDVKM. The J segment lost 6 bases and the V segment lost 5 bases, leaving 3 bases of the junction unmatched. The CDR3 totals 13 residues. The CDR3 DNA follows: TGTGCCAGCAGTGGACAGGGGTTGGATACGCAGTATTTT. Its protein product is CASSGQGLDTQYF.

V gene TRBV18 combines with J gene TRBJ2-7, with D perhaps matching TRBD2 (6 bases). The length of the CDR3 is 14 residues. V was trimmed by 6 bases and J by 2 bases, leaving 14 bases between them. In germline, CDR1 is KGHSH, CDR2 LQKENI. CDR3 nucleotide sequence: TGTGCCAGCTCTCGGGCTAGCGAGGCCTACGAGCAGTACTTC. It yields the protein CASSRASEAYEQYF.

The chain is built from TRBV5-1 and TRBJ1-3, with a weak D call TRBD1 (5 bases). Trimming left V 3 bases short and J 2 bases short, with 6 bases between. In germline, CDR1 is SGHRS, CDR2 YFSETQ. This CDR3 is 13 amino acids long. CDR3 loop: CASSSGTGNTIYF. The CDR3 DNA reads TGCGCCAGCAGCTCAGGGACTGGAAACACCATATATTTT.

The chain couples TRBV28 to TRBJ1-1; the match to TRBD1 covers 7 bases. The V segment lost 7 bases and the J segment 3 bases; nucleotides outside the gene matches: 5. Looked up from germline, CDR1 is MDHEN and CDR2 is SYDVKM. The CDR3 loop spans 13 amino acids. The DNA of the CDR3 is TGTGCCAGCATCTCGGGACAGCACACTGAAGCTTTCTTT. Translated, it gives CASISGQHTEAFF.

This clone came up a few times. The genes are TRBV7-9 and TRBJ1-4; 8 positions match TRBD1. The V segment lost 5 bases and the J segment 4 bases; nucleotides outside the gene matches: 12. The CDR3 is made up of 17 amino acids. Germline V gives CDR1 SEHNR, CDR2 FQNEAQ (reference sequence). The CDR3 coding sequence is TGTGCCAGCAGCCCCCACCTCCGGACAGGGTTTAATGAAAAACTGTTTTTT. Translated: CASSPHLRTGFNEKLFF.

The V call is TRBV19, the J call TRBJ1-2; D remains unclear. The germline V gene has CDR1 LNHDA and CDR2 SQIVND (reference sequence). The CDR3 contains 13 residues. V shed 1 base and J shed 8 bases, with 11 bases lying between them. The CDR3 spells CASSIGQPGGYTF. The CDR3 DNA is TGTGCCAGTAGTATAGGGCAGCCAGGAGGCTACACCTTC.

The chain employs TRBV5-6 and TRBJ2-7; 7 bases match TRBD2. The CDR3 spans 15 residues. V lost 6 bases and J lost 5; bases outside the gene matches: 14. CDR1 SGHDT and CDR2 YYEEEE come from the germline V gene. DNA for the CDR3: TGTGCCAGCATCAACTGGTGGCGGGAGCGGAACGAGCAGTACTTC. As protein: CASINWWRERNEQYF.

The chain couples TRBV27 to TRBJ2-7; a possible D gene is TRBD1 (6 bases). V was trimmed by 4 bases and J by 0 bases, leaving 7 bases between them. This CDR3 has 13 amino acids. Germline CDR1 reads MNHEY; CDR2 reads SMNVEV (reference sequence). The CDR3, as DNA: TGTGCCAGCAGTTGGACAGACTCCTACGAGCAGTACTTC. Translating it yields CASSWTDSYEQYF.

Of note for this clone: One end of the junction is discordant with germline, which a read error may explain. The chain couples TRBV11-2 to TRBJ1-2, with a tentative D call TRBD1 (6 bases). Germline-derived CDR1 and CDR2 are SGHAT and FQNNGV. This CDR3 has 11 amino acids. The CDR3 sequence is CASSLAWGQNF. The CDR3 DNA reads TGTGCCAGCAGCTTAGCTTGGGGACAAAACTTC. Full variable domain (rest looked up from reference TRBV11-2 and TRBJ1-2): EAGVAQSPRYKIIEKRQSVAFWCNPISGHATLYWYQQILGQGPKLLIQFQNNGVVDDSQLPKDRFSAERLKGVDSTLKIQPAKLEDSAVYLCASSLAWGQNFGSGTRLTVV.

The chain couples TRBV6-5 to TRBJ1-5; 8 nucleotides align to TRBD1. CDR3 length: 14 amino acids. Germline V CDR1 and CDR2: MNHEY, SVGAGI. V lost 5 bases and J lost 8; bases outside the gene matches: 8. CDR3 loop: CASSKRQGREPQHF. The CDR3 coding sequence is TGTGCCAGCAGTAAGAGACAGGGGAGGGAGCCCCAGCATTTT.

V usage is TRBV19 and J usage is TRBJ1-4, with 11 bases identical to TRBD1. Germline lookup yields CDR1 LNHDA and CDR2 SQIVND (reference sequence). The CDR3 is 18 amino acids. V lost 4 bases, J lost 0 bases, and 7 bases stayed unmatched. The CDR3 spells CASSSLRDRGSTNEKLFF. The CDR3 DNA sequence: TGTGCCAGTAGTAGCCTTCGGGACAGGGGGTCAACTAATGAAAAACTGTTTTTT. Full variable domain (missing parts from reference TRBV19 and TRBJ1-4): DGGITQSPKYLFRKEGQNVTLSCEQNLNHDAMYWYRQDPGQGLRLIYYSQIVNDFQKGDIAEGYSVSREKKESFPLTVTSAQKNPTAFYLCASSSLRDRGSTNEKLFFGSGTQLSVL.

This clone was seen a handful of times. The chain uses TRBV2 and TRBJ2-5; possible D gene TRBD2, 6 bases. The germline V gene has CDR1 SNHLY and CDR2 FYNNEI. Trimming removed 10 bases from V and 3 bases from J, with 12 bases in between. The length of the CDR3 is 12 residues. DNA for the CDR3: TGTGCCACAGGGAAGCGGGAAGAGACCCAGTACTTC. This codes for CATGKREETQYF.